This T cell receptor beta chain was identified during a study of T cell responses to AZD1222 COVID-19 vaccine. About this clone: The antigen is unknown.

Study-level points and caveats: Spike-specific TCR breadth and depth went up after people got two AZD1222 doses. Clonal diversity may have been underestimated in mostly white British donors. The reported proportion of spike-specific TCRs targeting unmutated variant regions was nearly half.

Only in-frame clones appear in the TCRdb table, and some are missing; sequencing was by immunoSEQ multiplex PCR. The sample includes 180,000 or so clones, about 91% of them seen just once. The receptor's source is an adult who received the AZD1222 COVID-19 vaccine. Source: peripheral blood, taken 28 days after the second AZD1222 dose.

CDR3 residues: CASSPGTGDSGGYTF. The CDR3 DNA is TGTGCCAGCAGCCCGGGGACAGGGGATTCGGGTGGCTACACCTTC. This sequence joins TRBV3-1 (or the pseudogene TRBV3-2) and TRBJ1-2; 10 nucleotides match TRBD1. The V gene end was trimmed by 4 bases and the J gene end by 7 bases; junction bases not matched to a gene: 9. The CDR3 sequence is 15 residues long. Germline-derived CDR1 and CDR2 are LGHDT and YNNKEL (reference sequence).